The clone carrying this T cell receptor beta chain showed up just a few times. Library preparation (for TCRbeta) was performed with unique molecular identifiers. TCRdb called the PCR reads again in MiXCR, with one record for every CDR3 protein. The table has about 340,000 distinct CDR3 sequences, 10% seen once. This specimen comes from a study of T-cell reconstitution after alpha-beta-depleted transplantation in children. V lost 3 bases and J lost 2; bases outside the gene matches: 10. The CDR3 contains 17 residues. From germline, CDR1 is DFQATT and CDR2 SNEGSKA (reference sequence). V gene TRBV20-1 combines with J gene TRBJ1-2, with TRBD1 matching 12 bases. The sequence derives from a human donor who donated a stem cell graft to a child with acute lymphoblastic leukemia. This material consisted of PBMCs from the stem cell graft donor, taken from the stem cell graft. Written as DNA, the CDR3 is TGCAGTGCTAGGTACCGGGACAGGGGGCTTCAGAACTATGGCTACACCTTC. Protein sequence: CSARYRDRGLQNYGYTF.